This T cell receptor beta chain is drawn from a study of T-cell memory formation after mild COVID-19. Overall study context: TCR clusters mostly belonged to single donors. Points from the study as a whole: The authors left the SARS-CoV-2 specificity of second-wave clones peaking on day 37 unconfirmed. Chiefly within CM and EM were the contracting CD4+ clones; CD8+ ones were within EMRA. Clones that shrank (day 15 to 85) were balanced CD4/CD8, whereas later expanders leaned CD4+.

Between the trimmed V and J ends, which lost 10 bases and 1 base, there was a span of 11 bases. The CDR3 loop spans 14 amino acids. Germline values: CDR1 MNHEY, CDR2 SMNVEV (reference sequence). Regarding this clonotype: No antigen is known for it.

TCRdb used MiXCR to reprocess the 5' RACE reads, holding one entry per CDR3 protein. The sample lists hundreds of thousands of distinct CDR3 sequences, roughly 18% seen once, with around 13% in the top ten. V is TRBV27 and J is TRBJ2-6; D call uncertain. The clonotype was recovered from an adult woman who had mild COVID-19 (a few samples of this study predate the infection). Cell type and time point are not known. The material sequenced was PBMCs or a T cell subset sorted from them (not recorded which). CDR3 amino acids: CATRALSGANVLTF. Written as DNA, the CDR3 is TGTGCCACCCGGGCCCTGTCTGGGGCCAACGTCCTGACTTTC.